This T cell receptor beta chain was identified in a study of cytomegalovirus exposure and HLA in healthy donors. About the research overall: Earlier results showed 90 million to 130 million unique TCR beta sequences derived from approximately 170 million T cells.

Remarks on this clone: Its antigen is undetermined.

PCR primers comprised 60 Vbeta and 13 Jbeta primers. Sequencing used immunoSEQ multiplex PCR; TCRdb keeps in-frame clones, though not all of them. This table holds nearly 300,000 clones, more than 80% found once. Study-level points and caveats: Researchers left out some V segments, among them TRBV6-2 and TRBV6-3, as indistinguishable. The study carried out a later analysis of TCR beta sequences. It associated around 17,000 of them with specific HLA alleles at a false discovery rate of 0.05. Confirmation in vitro established that a few CMV-associated chains were specific for CMV antigens.

The ends lost 5 bases at V and 3 bases at J; junction bases unmatched: 7. Germline-derived CDR1 and CDR2 are LNHDA and SQIVND (reference sequence). The CDR3 sequence is 16 residues long. This sequence originates from a man aged 35 to 55 in good health and CMV-seropositive. Sequences were obtained from PBMCs. This chain uses TRBV19 with TRBJ2-7; 13 bases agree with TRBD2. In DNA, the CDR3 is TGTGCCAGTAGTGGGAGTACTAGCGGGGGGGACTACGAGCAGTACTTC. Protein sequence: CASSGSTSGGDYEQYF.